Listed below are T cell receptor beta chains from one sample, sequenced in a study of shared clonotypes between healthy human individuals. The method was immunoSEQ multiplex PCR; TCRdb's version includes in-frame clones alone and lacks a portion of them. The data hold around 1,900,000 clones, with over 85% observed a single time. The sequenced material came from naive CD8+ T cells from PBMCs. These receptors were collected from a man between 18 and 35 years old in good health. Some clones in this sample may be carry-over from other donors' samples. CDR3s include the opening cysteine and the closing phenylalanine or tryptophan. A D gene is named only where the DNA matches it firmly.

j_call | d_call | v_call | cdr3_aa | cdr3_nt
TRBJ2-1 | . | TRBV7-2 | CASSYTRNPNYNEQFF | TGTGCCAGCAGCTACACCCGGAATCCCAATTACAATGAGCAGTTCTTC
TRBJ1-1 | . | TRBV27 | CASSFRQGNTEAFF | TGTGCCAGCAGTTTCCGGCAGGGGAACACTGAAGCTTTCTTT
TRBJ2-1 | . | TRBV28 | CASRERDIYNEQFF | TGTGCCAGCAGGGAACGAGACATCTACAATGAGCAGTTCTTC
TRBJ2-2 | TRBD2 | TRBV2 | CASSEGWREKNTGELFF | TGTGCCAGCAGTGAAGGGTGGCGGGAGAAGAACACCGGGGAGCTGTTTTTT
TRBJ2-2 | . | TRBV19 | CASTNWGVRTGELFF | TGTGCCAGTACCAACTGGGGGGTTCGCACCGGGGAGCTGTTTTTT
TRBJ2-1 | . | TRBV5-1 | CASSLDRGGLRPNNEQFF | TGCGCCAGCAGCTTGGACAGGGGAGGGCTCCGACCCAACAATGAGCAGTTCTTC
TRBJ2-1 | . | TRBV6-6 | CASSYTPGGQWVSLFF | TGTGCCAGCAGTTACACTCCGGGGGGACAGTGGGTATCTCTGTTCTTC
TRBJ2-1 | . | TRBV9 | CASSASKTESSYNEQFF | TGTGCCAGCAGCGCCTCGAAGACAGAAAGCTCCTACAATGAGCAGTTCTTC
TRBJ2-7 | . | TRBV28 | CASSLMLAQWGEQYF | TGTGCCAGCAGTTTAATGCTAGCCCAATGGGGGGAGCAGTACTTC
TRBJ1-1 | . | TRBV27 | CASSTVVGTEAFF | TGTGCCAGCAGTACAGTTGTGGGCACTGAAGCTTTCTTT
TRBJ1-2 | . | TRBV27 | CASRHGRGTFYGYTF | TGTGCCAGCAGACATGGGAGGGGGACCTTCTATGGCTACACCTTC